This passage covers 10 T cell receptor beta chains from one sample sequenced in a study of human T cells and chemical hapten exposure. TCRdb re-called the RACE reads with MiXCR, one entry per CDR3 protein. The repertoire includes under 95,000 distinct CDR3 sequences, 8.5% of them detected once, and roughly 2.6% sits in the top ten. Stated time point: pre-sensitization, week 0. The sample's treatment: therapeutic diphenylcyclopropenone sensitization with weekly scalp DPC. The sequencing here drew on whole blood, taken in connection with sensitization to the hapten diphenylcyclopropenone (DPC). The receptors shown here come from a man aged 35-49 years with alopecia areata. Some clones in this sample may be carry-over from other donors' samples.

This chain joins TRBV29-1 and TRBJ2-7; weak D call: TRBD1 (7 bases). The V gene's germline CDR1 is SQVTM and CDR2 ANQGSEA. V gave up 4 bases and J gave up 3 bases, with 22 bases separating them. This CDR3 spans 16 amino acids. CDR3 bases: TGCAGCGTTGTACGCGGGGCCGGGACAGACAGCTACGAGCAGTACTTC. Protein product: CSVVRGAGTDSYEQYF.

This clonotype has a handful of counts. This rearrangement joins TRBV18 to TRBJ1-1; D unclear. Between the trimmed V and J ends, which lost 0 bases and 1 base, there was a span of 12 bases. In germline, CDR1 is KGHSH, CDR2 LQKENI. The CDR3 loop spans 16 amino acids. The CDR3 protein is CASSPPRAGWNTEAFF. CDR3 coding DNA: TGTGCCAGCTCACCACCTCGCGCGGGGTGGAACACTGAAGCTTTCTTT.

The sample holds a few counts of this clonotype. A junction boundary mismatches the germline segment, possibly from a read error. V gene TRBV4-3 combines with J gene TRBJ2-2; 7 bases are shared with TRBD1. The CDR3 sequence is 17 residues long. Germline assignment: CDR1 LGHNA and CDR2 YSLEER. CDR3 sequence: CASSQLMTGRNTGELFF. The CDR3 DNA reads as TGTGCCAGCAGCCAACTCATGACAGGGAGGAACACCGGGGAGCTGTTTTTT.

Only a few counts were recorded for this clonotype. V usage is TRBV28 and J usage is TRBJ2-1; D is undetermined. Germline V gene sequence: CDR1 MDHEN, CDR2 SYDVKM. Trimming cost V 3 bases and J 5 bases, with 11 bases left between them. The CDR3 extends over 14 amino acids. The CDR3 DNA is TGTGCCAGCAGTTTGGGTATAGTCCACAATGAGCAGTTCTTC. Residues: CASSLGIVHNEQFF.

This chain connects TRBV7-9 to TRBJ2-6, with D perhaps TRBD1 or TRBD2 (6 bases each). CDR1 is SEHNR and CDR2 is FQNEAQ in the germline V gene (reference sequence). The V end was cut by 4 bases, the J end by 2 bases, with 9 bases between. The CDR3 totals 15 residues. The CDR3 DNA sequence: TGTGCCAGCAGCTGGGGGGCCCCTGGGGCCAACGTCCTGACTTTC. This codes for CASSWGAPGANVLTF.

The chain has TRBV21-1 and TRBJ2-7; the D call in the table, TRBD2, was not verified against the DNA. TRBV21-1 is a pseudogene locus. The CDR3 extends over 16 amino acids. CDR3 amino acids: CASSTTDSYSSYEQYV. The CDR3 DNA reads TGTGCCAGCAGCACAACGGACTCGTACAGCTCCTACGAGCAGTACGTC.

CDR3 bases: TGTGCCAGCAGTTACGACGGAGAGTCCTATAATTCACCCCTCCACTTT. Its protein product is CASSYDGESYNSPLHF. The chain uses TRBV11-2 and TRBJ1-6; no reliable D call. The V and J ends lost 6 bases and 1 base respectively, with 13 bases between them. There are 16 residues in the CDR3. Per germline, CDR1 SGHAT and CDR2 FQNNGV.

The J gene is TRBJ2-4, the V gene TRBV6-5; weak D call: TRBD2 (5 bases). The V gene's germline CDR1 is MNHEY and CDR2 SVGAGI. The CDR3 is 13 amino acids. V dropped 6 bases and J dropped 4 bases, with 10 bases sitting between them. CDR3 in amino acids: CASRQLAKNIQYF. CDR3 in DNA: TGTGCCAGCAGACAGCTAGCTAAAAACATTCAGTACTTC.

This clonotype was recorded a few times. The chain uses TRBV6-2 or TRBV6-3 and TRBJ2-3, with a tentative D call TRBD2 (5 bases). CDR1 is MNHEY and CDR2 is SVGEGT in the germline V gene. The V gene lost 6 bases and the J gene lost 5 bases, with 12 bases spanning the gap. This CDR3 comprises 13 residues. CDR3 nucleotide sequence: TGTGCCAGCAGAGTTTATGAGGGAGATACGCAGTATTTT. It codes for CASRVYEGDTQYF.

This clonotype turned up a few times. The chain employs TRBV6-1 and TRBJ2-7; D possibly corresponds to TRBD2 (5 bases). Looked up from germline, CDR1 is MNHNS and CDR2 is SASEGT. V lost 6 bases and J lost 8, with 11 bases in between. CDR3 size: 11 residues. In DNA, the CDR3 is TGTGCCAGCAGGGAGGAAAGGCAGCAGTACTTC. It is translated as CASREERQQYF.